A selection of T cell receptor beta chains follows, all from one sample in a study of cytomegalovirus exposure and HLA in healthy donors. Sequencing used immunoSEQ multiplex PCR; TCRdb keeps in-frame clones, though not all of them. The top ten hold roughly 2.5% of the sample, which has some 200,000 clones, around four fifths seen once. Sequences were obtained from PBMCs. The receptors stem from a woman aged 55-70 years in good health and CMV-seropositive. The CDR3 runs from the conserved cysteine through the conserved F or W. D genes are given only for firm matches. Size is omitted from some rows. Given values are once, few, many or a class for expanded clones.

TRBJ1-4 - - TRBV2 CASSNRDEKLFF TGTGCCAGCAGTAACAGGGATGAAAAACTGTTTTTT
TRBJ1-1 - TRBD1 TRBV5-1 CASSLTGTGLDREAFF TGCGCCAGCAGCTTAACCGGGACAGGGCTTGACCGGGAAGCTTTCTTT
TRBJ1-1 - TRBD1 TRBV9 CASSVRTGGVGEAFF TGTGCCAGCAGCGTACGTACAGGGGGGGTAGGGGAAGCTTTCTTT
TRBJ1-1 few TRBD1 TRBV5-1 CASSLGQGSEAFF TGCGCCAGCAGCTTGGGACAGGGGTCTGAAGCTTTCTTT
TRBJ2-1 - - TRBV5-1 CASSLGRAVLSYNEQFF TGCGCCAGCAGCTTGGGCAGGGCCGTCCTCTCCTACAATGAGCAGTTCTTC
TRBJ2-7 - - TRBV5-1 CASSGSGHSYEQYF TGCGCCAGCAGCGGATCGGGACACTCCTACGAGCAGTACTTC
TRBJ2-3 - - TRBV2 CASSEARQGMGTDTQYF TGTGCCAGCAGTGAAGCGAGGCAGGGAATGGGCACAGATACGCAGTATTTT
TRBJ2-6 - - TRBV5-1 CASSPTGSGANVLTF TGCGCCAGCAGCCCTACAGGGTCTGGGGCCAACGTCCTGACTTTC
TRBJ2-3 - TRBD1 TRBV5-6 CASSLQDRRPDTQYF TGTGCCAGCAGCTTACAGGACAGGCGCCCAGATACGCAGTATTTT
TRBJ2-5 - TRBD2 TRBV7-9 CASSLLAGGLGETQYF TGTGCCAGCAGCCTCCTAGCGGGAGGCCTCGGTGAGACCCAGTACTTC
TRBJ1-2 - - TRBV5-1 CASGENYGYTF TGCGCCAGTGGTGAGAACTATGGCTACACCTTC
TRBJ1-5 - - TRBV7-9 CASSSGWQPQHF TGTGCCAGCAGCTCAGGGTGGCAGCCCCAGCATTTT
TRBJ2-5 - TRBD2 TRBV7-2 CASSSQTSAQETQYF TGTGCCAGCAGCTCGCAGACTAGCGCTCAAGAGACCCAGTACTTC
TRBJ1-4 - - TRBV2 CASRPDREKLFF TGTGCCAGCAGGCCCGACAGGGAAAAACTGTTTTTT
TRBJ1-5 - - TRBV7-8 CASSIGGMGPQPQHF TGTGCCAGCAGCATTGGGGGGATGGGCCCGCAGCCCCAGCATTTT
TRBJ2-3 - - TRBV7-2 CASSSTSTDTQYF TGTGCCAGCAGCTCCACTTCCACAGATACGCAGTATTTT
TRBJ2-7 - - TRBV7-2 CASSPRSAGARREQYF TGTGCCAGCAGCCCCCGTTCTGCGGGGGCCCGGAGGGAGCAGTACTTC
TRBJ1-3 - - TRBV30 CAWSVYTGSYSGNTIYF TGTGCCTGGAGTGTATACACAGGGTCCTACTCTGGAAACACCATATATTTT
TRBJ1-6 few - TRBV9 CASSKMYNSPLHF TGTGCCAGCAGTAAAATGTATAATTCACCCCTCCACTTT
TRBJ1-5 - - TRBV9 CASSAHSNQPQHF TGTGCCAGCAGCGCACATAGCAATCAGCCCCAGCATTTT
TRBJ2-1 - - TRBV7-8 CASSLGGDEQFF TGTGCCAGCAGCTTAGGCGGGGATGAGCAGTTCTTC
TRBJ2-3 - TRBD1 TRBV5-1 CASSFRTGGTSGDTQYF TGCGCCAGCAGCTTCCGCACAGGGGGTACCTCAGGGGATACGCAGTATTTT
TRBJ2-7 once - TRBV4-1 CASSQTPGSGGNEQYF TGCGCCAGCAGCCAAACCCCAGGGTCAGGGGGGAACGAGCAGTACTTC
TRBJ2-3 few TRBD1 TRBV7-2 CASILTGGSDTQYF TGTGCCAGCATCCTGACAGGGGGCTCAGATACGCAGTATTTT
TRBJ1-1 once - TRBV6-5 CASSYSMSVATEAFF TGTGCCAGCAGTTACTCGATGAGCGTGGCCACTGAAGCTTTCTTT
TRBJ1-5 - - TRBV4-1 CASSERQSSNQPQHF TGCGCCAGCAGCGAGCGACAGAGCTCTAATCAGCCCCAGCATTTT
TRBJ2-5 few TRBD2 TRBV29-1 CSARASGAETQYF TGCAGCGCCCGGGCCAGCGGGGCAGAGACCCAGTACTTC
TRBJ2-7 - - TRBV28 CASKRAREQYF TGTGCCAGCAAGCGGGCGAGAGAGCAGTACTTC
TRBJ2-7 - - TRBV30 CAWSATTGAYEQYF TGTGCCTGGAGCGCGACGACGGGGGCCTACGAGCAGTACTTC
TRBJ1-2 once TRBD1 TRBV2 CASSVDRDYGYTF TGTGCCAGCAGTGTGGACAGGGACTATGGCTACACCTTC
TRBJ2-1 - - TRBV1 CTSSQEGGGTGTSYNEQFF TGCACCAGCAGCCAAGAAGGGGGCGGGACAGGTACCTCCTACAATGAGCAGTTCTTC
TRBJ2-1 - - TRBV7-9 CASSPNGVVNEQFF TGTGCCAGCAGCCCCAACGGTGTAGTGAATGAGCAGTTCTTC
TRBJ2-7 - TRBD2 TRBV5-4 CASSPGLAREQYF TGTGCCAGCAGCCCGGGACTAGCGCGCGAGCAGTACTTC
TRBJ1-4 - - TRBV4-3 CASSPQAGWTNEKLFF TGCGCCAGCAGCCCCCAAGCGGGGTGGACTAATGAAAAACTGTTTTTT
TRBJ1-3 - TRBD1 TRBV9 CASSTRQGAHPSSGNTIYF TGTGCCAGCAGCACCAGACAGGGGGCTCACCCCAGCTCGGGAAACACCATATATTTT
TRBJ1-5 - TRBD1 TRBV30 CAWSQTDRNNQPQHF TGTGCCTGGAGCCAAACGGACAGGAATAATCAGCCCCAGCATTTT
TRBJ2-7 large - TRBV4-1 CASSQKETVYEQYF TGCGCCAGCAGCCAAAAGGAGACGGTTTACGAGCAGTACTTC
TRBJ2-3 - - TRBV5-1 CASSLVGLSTDTQYF TGCGCCAGCAGCTTGGTGGGCCTCAGCACAGATACGCAGTATTTT
TRBJ2-5 - TRBD1 TRBV4-1 CASSQDADRRETQYF TGCGCCAGCAGCCAAGATGCGGACAGGAGGGAGACCCAGTACTTC
TRBJ2-7 few - TRBV5-4 CASSSGVGYEQYF TGTGCCAGCAGCTCAGGGGTGGGCTACGAGCAGTACTTC
TRBJ1-2 - - TRBV5-6 CASSFTTDYGYTF TGTGCCAGCAGTTTTACGACAGACTATGGCTACACCTTC
TRBJ2-1 once TRBD1 TRBV6-5 CASSSYRGHIDEQFF TGTGCCAGCAGTTCGTACAGGGGGCATATAGATGAGCAGTTCTTC
TRBJ2-5 - TRBD2 TRBV7-8 CASSSSGANQETQYF TGTGCCAGCAGCTCGAGCGGGGCGAACCAAGAGACCCAGTACTTC
TRBJ2-7 - - TRBV6-1 CASSETASPGDEQYF TGTGCCAGCAGTGAAACCGCATCACCGGGGGACGAGCAGTACTTC
TRBJ2-1 - TRBD2 TRBV7-2 CASSLSSGSWDEQFF TGTGCCAGCAGCTTATCTAGCGGGAGTTGGGATGAGCAGTTCTTC
TRBJ2-7 - - TRBV5-1 CASSSIYEQYF TGCGCCAGCAGCTCTATCTACGAGCAGTACTTC
TRBJ1-1 - - TRBV13 CASSLNSLNTEAFF TGTGCCAGCAGCTTAAACAGCTTGAACACTGAAGCTTTCTTT
TRBJ1-3 once - TRBV7-9 CASSLGGANGNTIYF TGTGCCAGCAGCTTGGGGGGGGCAAATGGAAACACCATATATTTT
TRBJ1-2 few - TRBV30 CAWSVGGGYGYTF TGTGCCTGGAGTGTAGGGGGGGGCTATGGCTACACCTTC
TRBJ1-5 - TRBD1 TRBV2 CASMGQVPLGQPQHF TGTGCCAGCATGGGACAGGTTCCTTTGGGTCAGCCCCAGCATTTT
TRBJ2-5 few - TRBV5-1 CASSLGPRQYF TGCGCCAGCAGCTTGGGGCCTCGCCAGTACTTC
TRBJ1-2 - - TRBV6-5 CASSPSLTQIYGYTF TGTGCCAGCAGTCCTTCTCTGACTCAGATCTATGGCTACACCTTC
TRBJ2-3 - - TRBV4-3 CASSREEGFLDTQYF TGCGCCAGCAGCCGAGAGGAGGGCTTCTTGGATACGCAGTATTTT
TRBJ1-1 - - TRBV19 CASSFPGEANTEAFF TGTGCCAGTAGTTTTCCAGGGGAAGCGAACACTGAAGCTTTCTTT